The next 27 T cell receptor beta chains were all read from a single sample in a study of long-term antiretroviral therapy in people with HIV. Sequencing used immunoSEQ v3.0 at survey level. Sequenced by immunoSEQ multiplex PCR; TCRdb stores in-frame clones only, minus some. The table shows tens of thousands of clones, with 80% to 90% occurring only once. Sequences were derived from unsorted PBMCs, sampled 0.8 years before starting antiretroviral therapy. The source is a man between 18 and 29 years old with HIV.

The rearrangement uses TRBV6-1 and TRBJ1-5, with no clear D. Trimming stripped 5 bases from V and 0 bases from J, with 8 bases between. CDR3 length: 14 amino acids. Germline values: CDR1 MNHNS, CDR2 SASEGT. The CDR3 DNA reads TGTGCCAGCAGTAACACTTTTAGCAATCAGCCCCAGCATTTT. Translated, it gives CASSNTFSNQPQHF.

This clone was observed a handful of times. The chain combines TRBV2 with TRBJ2-7; D gene uncertain. Per the germline V gene, CDR1 is SNHLY and CDR2 is FYNNEI. The CDR3 covers 11 residues. V shed 6 bases and J shed 5 bases, with 8 bases lying between them. This CDR3 reads CASRRRDEQYF. For the CDR3, the DNA is TGTGCCAGCAGGCGTAGGGACGAGCAGTACTTC.

The chain joins TRBV6-6 to TRBJ1-1; 8 nucleotides line up with TRBD1. Trimming at V came to 6 bases and at J to 0 bases, leaving 6 bases not matched to a gene. The CDR3 is 15 residues long. Germline-derived CDR1 and CDR2 are MNHNY and SVGAGI (reference sequence). CDR3 protein: CASRNLQGVNTEAFF. The CDR3, as DNA: TGTGCCAGCAGGAATTTACAGGGGGTGAACACTGAAGCTTTCTTT.

The chain is built from TRBV11-2 and TRBJ2-3, with D possibly being TRBD2 (6 bases). Trimming removed 1 base from V and 4 bases from J, with 9 bases in between. There are 14 residues in the CDR3. Germline V gene sequence: CDR1 SGHAT, CDR2 FQNNGV. The CDR3 nucleotides are TGTGCCAGCAGCTTAGGGCTAGCGCCAGATACGCAGTATTTT. Translated: CASSLGLAPDTQYF. Full variable domain (rest looked up from reference TRBV11-2 and TRBJ2-3): EAGVAQSPRYKIIEKRQSVAFWCNPISGHATLYWYQQILGQGPKLLIQFQNNGVVDDSQLPKDRFSAERLKGVDSTLKIQPAKLEDSAVYLCASSLGLAPDTQYFGPGTRLTVL.

This chain joins TRBV11-2 and TRBJ2-7, with D unclear. The CDR3 length is 14 residues. Germline lookup yields CDR1 SGHAT and CDR2 FQNNGV. Trimming took 1 base from V and 3 from J, leaving 10 bases between them. In nucleotides, the CDR3 is TGTGCCAGCAGCTTAGCAGGCAGGAGCTACGAGCAGTACTTC. Protein: CASSLAGRSYEQYF.

The chain uses TRBV20-1 and TRBJ1-2; D possibly corresponds to TRBD1 (6 bases). Germline assignment: CDR1 DFQATT and CDR2 SNEGSKA (reference sequence). The CDR3 has 11 amino acids. V gave up 6 bases and J gave up 8 bases, with 13 bases separating them. The chain's CDR3 is CSAYRVGGYTF. The CDR3, as DNA: TGCAGTGCCTACAGGGTCGGGGGCTACACCTTC.

The V call is TRBV30, the J call TRBJ2-2; 13 bases map to TRBD2. The V and J ends lost 8 bases and 6 bases, in that order; junction bases with no gene match: 12. CDR3 size: 16 residues. Germline V gene sequence: CDR1 GTSNPN, CDR2 SVGIG (reference sequence). In DNA form, the CDR3 reads TGTGCCCGTTCCGGGACTAGCGGGAAGTTTGCCGGGGAGCTGTTTTTT. Amino acids: CARSGTSGKFAGELFF.

The chain combines TRBV5-1 with TRBJ2-1; D may be TRBD2 (6 bases). The germline gives CDR1 SGHRS, CDR2 YFSETQ. This CDR3 comprises 14 residues. Deletions cut 3 bases from V and 10 bases from J, with 17 bases between. CDR3: CASSSGTSRGEQFF. Written as DNA, the CDR3 is TGCGCCAGCAGCTCCGGGACGTCGCGGGGAGAGCAGTTCTTC.

The rearrangement joins TRBV5-1 to TRBJ1-3; possibly TRBD1 for D (5 bases). The CDR3 runs 15 residues. V was shortened by 2 bases and J by 0 bases, with 9 bases between the two germline ends. Germline V gene sequence: CDR1 SGHRS, CDR2 YFSETQ. CDR3 in amino acids: CASSLGALSGNTIYF. Written as DNA, the CDR3 is TGCGCCAGCAGCTTAGGGGCCCTCTCTGGAAACACCATATATTTT.

The genes are TRBV7-2 and TRBJ1-2, with a tentative D call TRBD1 (6 bases). In germline, CDR1 is SGHTA, CDR2 FQGNSA. CDR3 size: 15 residues. V was shortened by 3 bases and J by 5 bases, with 16 bases between the two germline ends. The CDR3 region is CASSFIQGTGYGYTF. DNA for the CDR3: TGTGCCAGCAGCTTTATTCAGGGGACGGGATATGGCTACACCTTC.

V and J are TRBV29-1 and TRBJ1-1; D is unclear. Germline V CDR1 and CDR2: SQVTM, ANQGSEA. With 6 bases removed from V and 3 bases from J, the gap between germline ends came to 17 bases. CDR3 length equals 14 residues. CDR3 sequence: CSVPKLGLDTEAFF. The CDR3 DNA sequence: TGCAGCGTCCCAAAGTTGGGGTTGGACACTGAAGCTTTCTTT.

The rearrangement uses TRBV6-6 and TRBJ2-7; the match to TRBD2 covers 11 bases. The CDR3 covers 14 residues. Germline CDR1 MNHNY, CDR2 SVGAGI (reference sequence). V lost 8 bases and J lost 4; bases outside the gene matches: 7. Here the CDR3 DNA reads TGTGCCAGCGGCCAGACTAGCGGGGCTTACGAGCAGTACTTC. Translating it yields CASGQTSGAYEQYF.

The genes are TRBV5-6 and TRBJ1-2; TRBD1 agrees at 8 bases. V shed 3 bases, J shed 8 bases, and the junction held 3 bases outside the gene matches. The CDR3 consists of 12 residues. CDR1 is SGHDT and CDR2 is YYEEEE in the germline V gene. The CDR3 reads CASSSDRGGYTF. CDR3 nucleotide sequence: TGTGCCAGCAGCTCTGACAGGGGCGGCTACACCTTC.

This clone has just one count. The V call is TRBV4-3, the J call TRBJ1-1, with D possibly being TRBD1 (5 bases). With 1 base removed from V and 0 bases from J, the gap between germline ends came to 9 bases. The CDR3 consists of 15 residues. Looked up from germline, CDR1 is LGHNA and CDR2 is YSLEER. CDR3 sequence: CASSQGGALNTEAFF. CDR3 sequence (DNA): TGCGCCAGCAGCCAAGGCGGGGCTTTGAACACTGAAGCTTTCTTT.

The rearrangement uses TRBV4-3 and TRBJ1-2, with 7 bases identical to TRBD1. The CDR3 consists of 15 residues. Germline loops: CDR1 LGHNA, CDR2 YSLEER. V trimming: 6 bases; J trimming: 2 bases; junction bases outside the gene matches: 9. DNA of the CDR3: TGCGCCAGCAGTCTTTGGCAGGGGGGAAACTATGGCTACACCTTC. It specifies CASSLWQGGNYGYTF.

The chain employs TRBV6-4 and TRBJ2-2, with D possibly TRBD1 on 6 matching bases. The CDR3 has 14 amino acids. Germline V gives CDR1 MRHNA, CDR2 SNTAGT. V lost 9 bases and J 0 bases, leaving 11 bases between the germline ends. CDR3 nucleotide sequence: TGTGCCAGTAGGGGGTACTCGAACACCGGGGAGCTGTTTTTT. Amino acids: CASRGYSNTGELFF.

The rearrangement links TRBV4-1 to TRBJ1-4, with TRBD1 as a possible D gene (5 bases). The CDR3 covers 15 residues. Germline assignment: CDR1 MGHRA and CDR2 YSYEKL. The V end was cut by 4 bases, the J end by 7 bases, with 16 bases between. CDR3 loop: CASSRPYRWSEKLFF. DNA for the CDR3: TGCGCCAGCAGCCGACCGTACAGGTGGAGTGAAAAACTGTTTTTT.

The chain combines TRBV6-1 with TRBJ2-3; D not certain. CDR3 length equals 15 residues. V lost 2 bases, J lost 0 bases, and 9 bases lay in between. Germline V lookup: CDR1 MNHNS, CDR2 SASEGT. This CDR3 reads CASSEQDKSTDTQYF. DNA for the CDR3: TGTGCCAGCAGTGAACAGGATAAGAGCACAGATACGCAGTATTTT.

V usage is TRBV7-9 and J usage is TRBJ2-1, with D perhaps TRBD2 (6 bases). The CDR3 loop spans 15 amino acids. The V end was cut by 2 bases, the J end by 6 bases, with 14 bases between. Looked up from germline, CDR1 is SEHNR and CDR2 is FQNEAQ (reference sequence). The CDR3 DNA sequence: TGTGCCAGCAGCTTACCCGGGAGCCTTAGCAATGAGCAGTTCTTC. It encodes CASSLPGSLSNEQFF.

The chain links TRBV7-6 to TRBJ2-7, with 10 positions matching TRBD1. V dropped 5 bases and J dropped 7; count of bases not matched to a gene: 8. The CDR3 has 14 amino acids. Germline CDR1 is SGHVS and CDR2 is FNYEAQ. The CDR3, as DNA: TGTGCCAGCAGCGTCCTTGGGACAGGGGATGAGCAGTACTTC. Protein product: CASSVLGTGDEQYF.

The table lists this clone with a count of one. This chain links TRBV12-5 with TRBJ2-5, with D possibly being TRBD2 (6 bases). CDR1 and CDR2 from the germline V gene are LGHNT and FRNRAP. The V and J ends lost 7 bases and 4 bases respectively, with 16 bases between them. This CDR3 spans 14 amino acids. The CDR3 loop is CASAPGVRVETQYF. CDR3 DNA: TGTGCTAGTGCTCCGGGGGTTAGAGTAGAGACCCAGTACTTC.

The chain employs TRBV30 and TRBJ2-1; D gene ambiguous. The CDR3 has 15 amino acids. V lost 0 bases and J lost 3, with 12 bases in between. From germline, CDR1 is GTSNPN and CDR2 SVGIG (reference sequence). The CDR3 is CAWSVNGHNYNEQFF. The CDR3 nucleotides read TGTGCCTGGAGTGTCAACGGGCACAACTACAATGAGCAGTTCTTC.

The genes are TRBV14 and TRBJ1-1, with D possibly being TRBD1 (5 bases). V was pared by 0 bases and J by 10 bases, with 12 bases between. Germline V gives CDR1 SGHDN, CDR2 FVKESK. This CDR3 comprises 13 residues. The CDR3 loop reads CASSQDLGERAFF. The CDR3 coding sequence is TGTGCCAGCAGCCAAGATCTAGGGGAGAGAGCTTTCTTT.

The chain recombines TRBV6-1 with TRBJ1-5; unclear D gene. The V and J ends lost 4 bases and 6 bases respectively, with 13 bases between them. This CDR3 comprises 14 residues. Germline CDR1 and CDR2: MNHNS and SASEGT. The chain's CDR3 is CASSVGSGSQPQHF. The CDR3 bases are TGTGCCAGCAGTGTGGGGTCTGGAAGTCAGCCCCAGCATTTT.

This clone has just one count. J is TRBJ2-3 and V is TRBV27; D is uncertain. This CDR3 has 12 residues. Looked up from germline, CDR1 is MNHEY and CDR2 is SMNVEV (reference sequence). Between the trimmed V and J ends, which lost 5 bases and 6 bases, there was a span of 9 bases. The CDR3 sequence is CASSSFLDTQYF. CDR3 bases: TGTGCCAGCAGTAGTTTTTTGGATACGCAGTATTTT.

V is TRBV7-2 and J is TRBJ1-4; TRBD1 matches 8 bases. Trimming removed 3 bases from V and 8 bases from J; junction bases left unmatched: 11. CDR3 length equals 16 residues. The germline V gene encodes CDR1 SGHTA and CDR2 FQGNSA. CDR3 loop: CASSFQGARVEEKLFF. The CDR3 nucleotides are TGTGCCAGCAGCTTTCAGGGGGCGCGGGTGGAGGAAAAACTGTTTTTT. Using reference TRBV7-2 and TRBJ1-4 for the parts outside the CDR3, the full variable domain is GAGVSQSPSNKVTEKGKDVELRCDPISGHTALYWYRQSLGQGLEFLIYFQGNSAPDKSGLPSDRFSAERTGGSVSTLTIQRTQQEDSAVYLCASSFQGARVEEKLFFGSGTQLSVL.

V and J are TRBV6-5 and TRBJ1-1, with 8 bases identical to TRBD1. Germline loops: CDR1 MNHEY, CDR2 SVGAGI. This CDR3 contains 14 residues. Trimming removed 2 bases from V and 3 bases from J; junction bases left unmatched: 2. The CDR3 is CASSYQGAYTEAFF. DNA of the CDR3: TGTGCCAGCAGTTACCAGGGGGCATACACTGAAGCTTTCTTT.